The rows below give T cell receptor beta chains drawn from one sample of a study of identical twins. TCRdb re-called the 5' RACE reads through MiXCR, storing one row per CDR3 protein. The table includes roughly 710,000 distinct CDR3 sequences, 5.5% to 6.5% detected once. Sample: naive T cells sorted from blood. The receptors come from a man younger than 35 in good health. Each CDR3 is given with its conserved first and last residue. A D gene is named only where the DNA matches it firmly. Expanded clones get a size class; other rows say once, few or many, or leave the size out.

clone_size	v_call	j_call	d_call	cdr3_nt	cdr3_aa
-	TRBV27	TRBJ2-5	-	TGTGCCAGCAGTTTAAGTTATCGACAGGAAGGGGCTCAAGAGACCCAGTACTTC	CASSLSYRQEGAQETQYF
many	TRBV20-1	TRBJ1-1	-	TGCAGTGCTAGAATTGGGGGGCGCGACACTGAAGCTTTCTTT	CSARIGGRDTEAFF
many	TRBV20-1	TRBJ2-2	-	TGCAGTGCTAGAGATCCCTTCGGATTCGCGAACACCGGGGAGCTGTTTTTT	CSARDPFGFANTGELFF
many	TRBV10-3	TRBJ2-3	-	TGTGCCATCAGTGAGTCGTGGGGAGATACGCAGTATTTT	CAISESWGDTQYF
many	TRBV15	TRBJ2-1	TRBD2	TGTGCCACCAGCAGAGGGGGACTAGAGGGACGATACAATGAGCAGTTCTTC	CATSRGGLEGRYNEQFF
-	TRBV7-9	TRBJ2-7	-	TGTGCCAGCAGCTTAACAGGGCGCCCCTACGAGCAGTACTTC	CASSLTGRPYEQYF
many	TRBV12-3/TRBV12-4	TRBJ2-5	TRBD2	TGTGCCAGCAGTTTATTCGCGGGAGTAGAGACCCAGTACTTC	CASSLFAGVETQYF
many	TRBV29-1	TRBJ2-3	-	TGCAGCGTTGCCCTACAGGGTGGTAGCACAGATACGCAGTATTTT	CSVALQGGSTDTQYF
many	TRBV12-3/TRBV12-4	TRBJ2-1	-	TGTGCCACCAGACTGAGGGGGTTCTACAATGAGCAGTTCTTC	CATRLRGFYNEQFF
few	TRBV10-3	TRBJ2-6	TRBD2	TGTGCCATCAGTGACGGGAGGGACTCTGGGGCCAACGTCCTGACTTTC	CAISDGRDSGANVLTF
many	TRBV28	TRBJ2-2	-	TGTGCCAGCACAAAATCGAACACCGGGGAGCTGTTTTTT	CASTKSNTGELFF
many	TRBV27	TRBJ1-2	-	TGTGCCAGCAGTCCGATACAGGGAAACAGCTATGGCTACACCTTC	CASSPIQGNSYGYTF
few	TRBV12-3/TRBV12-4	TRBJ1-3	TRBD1	TGTGCCAGCAGTCCTCCGGGACAGAGAAACACCATATATTTT	CASSPPGQRNTIYF
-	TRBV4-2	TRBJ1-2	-	TGTGCCAGCAGCCAAGAAAATGTTCAAGGGGCCTACTATGGCTACACCTTC	CASSQENVQGAYYGYTF
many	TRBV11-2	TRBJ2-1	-	TGTGCCAGCAGCTTAGATGTCTACAATGAGCAGTTCTTC	CASSLDVYNEQFF
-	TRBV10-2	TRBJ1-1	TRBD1	TGCGCCAGCAGATTACAGGGGCGGGGAACTGAAGCTTTCTTT	CASRLQGRGTEAFF
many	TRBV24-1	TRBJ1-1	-	TGTGCCACCAGTGATGCGGTAGGGACTGAAGCTTTCTTT	CATSDAVGTEAFF
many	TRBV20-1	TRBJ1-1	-	TGCAGTGCTAAAGGTACGAACACTGAAGCTTTCTTT	CSAKGTNTEAFF
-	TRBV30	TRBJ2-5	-	TGTGCCTGGAGTGAAGACTACCAAGAGACCCAGTACTTC	CAWSEDYQETQYF
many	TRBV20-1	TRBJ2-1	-	TGCAGTGCTAGGGGGAAAGTCTCCTACAATGAGCAGTTCTTC	CSARGKVSYNEQFF
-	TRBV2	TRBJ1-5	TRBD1	TGTGCCAGCAGCGAAAATCGACAGGGGGTCAATCAGCCCCAGCATTTT	CASSENRQGVNQPQHF
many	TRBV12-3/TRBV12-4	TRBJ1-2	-	TGTGCCAGCAGTTCCCCCAGGGGCTACACCTTC	CASSSPRGYTF
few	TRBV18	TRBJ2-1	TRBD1	TGTGCCAGCTCACCTACCGGGACAGCTAACAATGAGCAGTTCTTC	CASSPTGTANNEQFF
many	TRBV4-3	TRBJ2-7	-	TGCGCCAGCAGCCAAGATAGGACGGAGCCCTCGAGCGAGCAGTACTTC	CASSQDRTEPSSEQYF
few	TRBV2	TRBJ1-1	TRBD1	TGTGCCAGCAGTGAGGGACAGGGGGTTCAGAACACTGAAGCTTTCTTT	CASSEGQGVQNTEAFF
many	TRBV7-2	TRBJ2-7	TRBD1	TGTGCCAGCAGCGTTGGTGGGACAGGGGCCTACGAGCAGTACTTC	CASSVGGTGAYEQYF
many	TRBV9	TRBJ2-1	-	TGTGCCAGCAGCGTAGTACGGGATCTCTCCTACAATGAGCAGTTCTTC	CASSVVRDLSYNEQFF
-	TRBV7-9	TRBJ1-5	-	TGTGCCACCCAGGAATTTGGCAATCAGCCCCAGCATTTT	CATQEFGNQPQHF
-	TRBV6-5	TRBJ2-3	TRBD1	TGTGCCAGCAGTTACTCAACAGGGGGCTGGGACACAGATACGCAGTATTTT	CASSYSTGGWDTDTQYF
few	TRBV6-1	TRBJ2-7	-	TGTGCCAGCAGAGTGGACAGGAGGGAAGCCTACGAGCAGTACTTC	CASRVDRREAYEQYF
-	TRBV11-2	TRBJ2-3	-	TGTGCCAGCAGCTGGCCCTCAGGGAGAGGAGGAGATACGCAGTATTTT	CASSWPSGRGGDTQYF
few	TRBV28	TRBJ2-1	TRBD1	TGTGCCAGCATAGGTTCTCAGGGGGCACTCTACAATGAGCAGTTCTTC	CASIGSQGALYNEQFF
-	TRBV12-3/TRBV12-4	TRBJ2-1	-	TGTGCCAGCAGCCTCTTGGGGAAATCTTACAATGAGCAGTTCTTC	CASSLLGKSYNEQFF
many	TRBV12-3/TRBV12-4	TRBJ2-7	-	TGTGCCAGCAGTCCGACAGGTAAATTTGCCTACGAGCAGTACTTC	CASSPTGKFAYEQYF
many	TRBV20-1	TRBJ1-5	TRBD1	TGCAGTGCCTTCAAACAGGGGGCCGCGGGGGCCCAGCATTTT	CSAFKQGAAGAQHF
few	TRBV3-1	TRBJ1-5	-	TGTGCCAGCAGCCAAGATGGACTCGGCAATCAGCCCCAGCATTTT	CASSQDGLGNQPQHF
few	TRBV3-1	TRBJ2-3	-	TGTGCCAGCAGCCAACAACAGGGAGGTTGGGCAGATACGCAGTATTTT	CASSQQQGGWADTQYF
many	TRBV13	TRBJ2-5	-	TGTGCCAGCAGCAGAGCCCAGGGCCAAGAGACCCAGTACTTC	CASSRAQGQETQYF
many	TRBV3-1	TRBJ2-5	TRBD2	TGTGCCAGCAGCCCGAGCGATCAGCGGGAGGGAGAGACCCAGTACTTC	CASSPSDQREGETQYF
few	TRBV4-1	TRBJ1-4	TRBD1	TGCGCCAGCAGCCAAGGGGACAGGGCGAGTGAAAAACTGTTTTTT	CASSQGDRASEKLFF
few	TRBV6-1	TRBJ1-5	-	TGTGCCAGCAGTGATGGGGGGTATAGCAATCAGCCCCAGCATTTT	CASSDGGYSNQPQHF